This T cell receptor beta chain was found in a study of blood T cell repertoires in COVID-19. Participants were placed into cohorts based on the clinical history they reported. The recovered donors of Cohort 3 showed two negative PCRs, clearance, or symptom resolution. In the study's own analysis: Estimates of nucleated cell counts were drawn from the amplification of reference gene primers. The method was immunoSEQ multiplex PCR; TCRdb's version includes in-frame clones alone and lacks a portion of them. The V and J calls and clone size are taken from that table; D and trimming were inferred from the DNA. The table has a few hundred thousand clones, roughly 91% seen once. V dropped 0 bases and J dropped 4 bases, with 3 bases sitting between them. Germline V CDR1 and CDR2: SQVTM, ANQGSEA. This CDR3 is built from 11 residues.

Sequenced input: PBMCs or T cells enriched from blood (not recorded which). This rearrangement joins TRBV29-1 to TRBJ1-1; D unresolved. The sequence was collected from a woman aged 25 to 39 who had recovered from COVID-19. CDR3 region: CSVEDSTEAFF. The CDR3 nucleotides read TGCAGCGTTGAAGACAGCACTGAAGCTTTCTTT. The complete variable domain, with remaining parts taken from reference TRBV29-1 and TRBJ1-1, reads SAVISQKPSRDICQRGTSLTIQCQVDSQVTMMFWYRQQPGQSLTLIATANQGSEATYESGFVIDKFPISRPNLTFSTLTVSNMSPEDSSIYLCSVEDSTEAFFGQGTRLTVV.